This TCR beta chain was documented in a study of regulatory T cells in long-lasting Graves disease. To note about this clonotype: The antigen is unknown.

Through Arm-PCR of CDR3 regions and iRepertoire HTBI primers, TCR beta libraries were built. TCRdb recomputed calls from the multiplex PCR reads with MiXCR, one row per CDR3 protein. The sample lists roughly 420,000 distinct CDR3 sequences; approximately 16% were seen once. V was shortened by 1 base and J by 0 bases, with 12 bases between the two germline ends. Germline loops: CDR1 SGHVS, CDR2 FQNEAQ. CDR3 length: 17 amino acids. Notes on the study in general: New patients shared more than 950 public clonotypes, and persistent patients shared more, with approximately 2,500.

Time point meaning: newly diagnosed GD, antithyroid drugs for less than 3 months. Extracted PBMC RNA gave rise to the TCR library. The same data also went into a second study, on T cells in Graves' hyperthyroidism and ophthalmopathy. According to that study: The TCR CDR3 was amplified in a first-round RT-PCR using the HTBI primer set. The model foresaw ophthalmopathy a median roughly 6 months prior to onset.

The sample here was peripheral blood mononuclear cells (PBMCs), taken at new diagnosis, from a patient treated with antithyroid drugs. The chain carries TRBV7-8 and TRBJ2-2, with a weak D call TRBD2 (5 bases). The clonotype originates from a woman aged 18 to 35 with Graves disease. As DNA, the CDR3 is TGTGCCAGCAGCTTAGGAATTGGGAGAGCGAACACCGGGGAGCTGTTTTTT. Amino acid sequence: CASSLGIGRANTGELFF. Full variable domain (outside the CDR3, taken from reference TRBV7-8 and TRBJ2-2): GAGVSQSPRYKVAKRGQDVALRCDPISGHVSLFWYQQALGQGPEFLTYFQNEAQLDKSGLPSDRFFAERPEGSVSTLKIQRTQQEDSAVYLCASSLGIGRANTGELFFGEGSRLTVL.